This TCR beta chain was sequenced in a study of T cell responses to AZD1222 COVID-19 vaccine. Study results and caveats: In a largely white British group with more females than males, clonal diversity was possibly underestimated.

CDR1 and CDR2 (germline): SGHNT, YYREEE (reference sequence). The CDR3 runs to 13 residues. V was trimmed by 0 bases and J by 2 bases, leaving 6 bases between them. Libraries were prepared by immunoSEQ multiplex PCR; TCRdb keeps only in-frame clonotypes and omits some of them. The sample yields around 130,000 clones, 90% to 95% seen once. Notes on this clone: The antigen is undetermined.

The input for sequencing was peripheral blood, taken 28 days after the second AZD1222 dose. The clonotype originates from an adult who received the AZD1222 COVID-19 vaccine. The gene calls are TRBV5-4 and TRBJ2-7, with D unclear. The CDR3 sequence is CASSLGVPYEQYF. DNA of the CDR3: TGTGCCAGCAGCTTGGGGGTGCCCTACGAGCAGTACTTC. Filled out from reference TRBV5-4 and TRBJ2-7, the complete variable domain reads ETGVTQSPTHLIKTRGQQVTLRCSSQSGHNTVSWYQQALGQGPQFIFQYYREEENGRGNFPPRFSGLQFPNYSSELNVNALELDDSALYLCASSLGVPYEQYFGPGTRLTVT.